The 11 T cell receptor beta chains listed next were all sequenced from one sample in a study of regulatory T cells in long-lasting Graves disease. Time point here: newly diagnosed GD, antithyroid drugs for less than 3 months. From PBMCs, RNA was extracted and then used to make the TCR library. Arm-PCR of CDR3 regions and iRepertoire HTBI primers were used to build TCR beta libraries. TCRdb reprocessed the multiplex PCR reads with MiXCR, giving one entry per CDR3 protein. The sample gives 400,000 to 450,000 distinct CDR3 sequences, 15% of which show up once; approximately 15% is in the top ten. The sample also formed part of further work on T cells in Graves' hyperthyroidism and ophthalmopathy.

This material consisted of peripheral blood mononuclear cells (PBMCs), taken at new diagnosis, from a patient treated with antithyroid drugs. The receptors were sampled from a woman in her 30s with Graves disease.

This chain uses TRBV4-1 with TRBJ2-7; 7 bases are shared with TRBD2. The V gene end was trimmed by 0 bases and the J gene end by 6 bases; junction bases not matched to a gene: 8. The CDR3 has 15 residues. The germline V gene has CDR1 MGHRA and CDR2 YSYEKL. CDR3 DNA sequence: TGCGCCAGCAGCCAAGATCGAGGGAGGGCCTCCGAGCAGTACTTC. It specifies CASSQDRGRASEQYF.

This clonotype was recorded many times. The gene calls are TRBV9 and TRBJ2-5; TRBD2 matches at 7 bases. Trimming cost V 2 bases and J 4 bases; bases outside gene matches: 8. The germline gives CDR1 SGDLS, CDR2 YYNGEE. This CDR3 comprises 15 residues. Written as DNA, the CDR3 is TGTGCCAGCAGCGTGCGCGGGAGTGATGGAGAGACCCAGTACTTC. It specifies CASSVRGSDGETQYF.

At least ten counts were recorded for this clonotype. V gene TRBV3-1 combines with J gene TRBJ2-1; TRBD1 aligns across 7 bases. Germline V lookup: CDR1 LGHDT, CDR2 YNNKEL (reference sequence). J was trimmed by 4 bases and V by 3 bases; bases with no gene match: 6. The length of the CDR3 is 15 residues. The CDR3 sequence is CASSHRDSPYNEQFF. Written as DNA, the CDR3 is TGTGCCAGCAGCCACCGGGACAGTCCTTACAATGAGCAGTTCTTC.

The chain is built from TRBV19 and TRBJ2-4, with D possibly being TRBD2 (5 bases). V lost 2 bases to trimming and J lost 2 bases, with 13 bases between them. The CDR3 extends over 16 amino acids. In germline, CDR1 is LNHDA, CDR2 SQIVND (reference sequence). The CDR3 region has the DNA TGTGCCAGTAGTATAAAGGACGGGGAGCCCAAAAACATTCAGTACTTC. Translated: CASSIKDGEPKNIQYF.

The CDR3 loop reads CASSTGTYGYTF. DNA of the CDR3: TGTGCCAGTAGTACAGGGACCTATGGCTACACCTTC. This chain connects TRBV19 to TRBJ1-2; D might be TRBD1 (5 bases). Trimming removed 4 bases at V and 4 bases at J, with 7 bases between. This CDR3 contains 12 residues. From germline, CDR1 is LNHDA and CDR2 SQIVND (reference sequence).

This clonotype was detected many times. The chain combines TRBV29-1 with TRBJ2-1; D uncertain. This CDR3 comprises 13 residues. Trimming took off 3 bases at V and 2 bases at J, with 8 bases between the two ends. Germline CDR1 and CDR2: SQVTM and ANQGSEA. The CDR3 sequence: CSVDRFAYNEQFF. CDR3 nucleotide sequence: TGCAGCGTTGACAGGTTCGCCTACAATGAGCAGTTCTTC.

The table lists this clonotype with many counts. The V and J genes are TRBV20-1 and TRBJ2-3; 7 bases are shared with TRBD1. V gave up 0 bases and J gave up 2 bases; unmatched junction bases: 11. The CDR3 totals 17 residues. The germline V gene has CDR1 DFQATT and CDR2 SNEGSKA (reference sequence). This chain's CDR3 is CSARDPLTGFDTDTQYF. For the CDR3, the DNA is TGCAGTGCTAGAGATCCTCTGACAGGGTTTGACACAGATACGCAGTATTTT.

V gene TRBV6-5 combines with J gene TRBJ1-6; D gene uncertain. The ends were cut back, 6 bases at V and 2 bases at J, with 11 bases in the middle. CDR1 MNHEY and CDR2 SVGAGI come from the germline V gene. There are 15 residues in the CDR3. The CDR3 region has the DNA TGTGCCAGCAGCTACGACGACCCCTATAATTCACCCCTCCACTTT. Its protein is CASSYDDPYNSPLHF.

The table lists this clonotype with many counts. V gene TRBV12-3 or TRBV12-4 combines with J gene TRBJ2-6; 8 bases line up with TRBD2. The V segment lost 3 bases and the J segment 1 base; nucleotides outside the gene matches: 8. The CDR3 extends over 18 amino acids. The DNA for the CDR3 is TGTGCCAGCAGTTTCGTGGGACTAGTCAGTTCTGGGGCCAACGTCCTGACTTTC. Protein sequence: CASSFVGLVSSGANVLTF.

The rearrangement uses TRBV12-3 or TRBV12-4 and TRBJ1-1, with a weak D call TRBD1 (5 bases). Deletions cut 6 bases from V and 0 bases from J, with 17 bases between. The CDR3 contains 16 residues. CDR3: CASRGLPGYMNTEAFF. The CDR3 region has the DNA TGTGCCAGCAGGGGTTTGCCAGGGTACATGAACACTGAAGCTTTCTTT.

The chain links TRBV28 to TRBJ1-5; the match to TRBD1 covers 7 bases. The CDR3 loop spans 20 amino acids. Looked up from germline, CDR1 is MDHEN and CDR2 is SYDVKM. Trimming removed 1 base from V and 0 bases from J; junction bases left unmatched: 15. The CDR3 DNA follows: TGTGCCAGCAGTTTATCGAGGGCAGGGGGTGCACTTTATAGCAATCAGCCCCAGCATTTT. It codes for CASSLSRAGGALYSNQPQHF.